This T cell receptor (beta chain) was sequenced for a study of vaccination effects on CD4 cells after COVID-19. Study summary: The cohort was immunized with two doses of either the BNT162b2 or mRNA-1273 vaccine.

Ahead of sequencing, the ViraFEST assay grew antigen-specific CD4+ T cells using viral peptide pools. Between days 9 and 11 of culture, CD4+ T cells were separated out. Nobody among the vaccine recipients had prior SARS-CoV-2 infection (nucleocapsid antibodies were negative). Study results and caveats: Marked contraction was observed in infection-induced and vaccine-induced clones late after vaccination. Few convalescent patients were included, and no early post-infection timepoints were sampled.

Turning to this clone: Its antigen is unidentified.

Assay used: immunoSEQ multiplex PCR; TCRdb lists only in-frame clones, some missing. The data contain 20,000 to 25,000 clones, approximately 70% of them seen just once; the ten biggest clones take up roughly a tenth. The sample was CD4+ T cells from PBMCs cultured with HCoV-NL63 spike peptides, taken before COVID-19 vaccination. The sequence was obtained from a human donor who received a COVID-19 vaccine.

The chain's CDR3 is CASRGGSYNSPLHF. The CDR3 coding sequence is TGTGCCAGTAGAGGAGGATCCTATAATTCACCCCTCCACTTT. The rearrangement joins TRBV5-4 to TRBJ1-6, with D unclear. V was cut by 8 bases and J by 1 base, with 10 bases left in between. The CDR3 is 14 residues long. Germline lookup yields CDR1 SGHNT and CDR2 YYREEE (reference sequence). Based on the CDR3 plus reference TRBV5-4 and TRBJ1-6, the full variable domain is ETGVTQSPTHLIKTRGQQVTLRCSSQSGHNTVSWYQQALGQGPQFIFQYYREEENGRGNFPPRFSGLQFPNYSSELNVNALELDDSALYLCASRGGSYNSPLHFGNGTRLTVT.